This T cell receptor (beta chain) appears in the sequencing data of a study of shared clonotypes between healthy human individuals. There were only Caucasian adults among the donors, and all lived in Nashville, Tennessee. Germline V gene lookup returns CDR1 MGHRA and CDR2 YSYEKL. V lost 2 bases to trimming and J lost 4 bases; unmatched junction nucleotides: 6. This CDR3 contains 16 residues. In the sorted-subset replicate PCRs, approximately 200 ng DNA, 25,000 to 30,000 T cell genomes, was used. Only in-frame clones appear in the TCRdb table, and some are missing; sequencing was by immunoSEQ multiplex PCR. The sample records 2 million or so clones, roughly 95% being singletons.

This sequence was found in a young man in good health. The chain has TRBV4-1 and TRBJ2-2, with 8 bases fitting TRBD1. The sequenced material came from naive CD4+ T cells sorted from blood. The subset was: CD45RA+ positively selected. In nucleotides, the CDR3 is TGCGCCAGCAGCCAAACGGACAGGGCTCCCACCGGGGAGCTGTTTTTT. Translation gives CASSQTDRAPTGELFF.